The T cell receptor (beta chain) described here comes from a study of cytomegalovirus exposure and HLA in healthy donors. The study's findings and limits: In the analysis, some V segments, TRBV6-2 and TRBV6-3 included, were excluded as indistinguishable. According to a later analysis, donors in an Asian-associated ancestry cluster reportedly had fewer N-insertions than the roughly 670-donor mean. Further analysis, carried out later, found HLA-associated TCR beta chains more clonally expanded than equally common other chains. Presence/absence analyses assumed roughly uniform sequencing depth across donors, which may not hold.

A word on this clone: The target antigen is unknown.

The germline V gene has CDR1 MNHNS and CDR2 SASEGT. The CDR3 totals 15 residues. The V and J ends lost 6 bases and 1 base respectively, with 13 bases between them. This PCR relied on a set of 60 Vbeta primers and 13 Jbeta primers. The data were produced by immunoSEQ multiplex PCR, yet TCRdb's version contains in-frame clones alone and is incomplete. The sample lists tens of thousands of clones, about four fifths occurring once. The clonotype comes from a woman aged 25-40 years in good health and CMV-seronegative. This rearrangement joins TRBV6-1 to TRBJ1-5; the D gene is possibly TRBD1 (6 bases). Sequencing was done on a sample of PBMCs. The CDR3 region is CASREQGSSNQPQHF. The DNA for the CDR3 is TGTGCCAGCAGGGAACAGGGTAGCAGCAATCAGCCCCAGCATTTT.